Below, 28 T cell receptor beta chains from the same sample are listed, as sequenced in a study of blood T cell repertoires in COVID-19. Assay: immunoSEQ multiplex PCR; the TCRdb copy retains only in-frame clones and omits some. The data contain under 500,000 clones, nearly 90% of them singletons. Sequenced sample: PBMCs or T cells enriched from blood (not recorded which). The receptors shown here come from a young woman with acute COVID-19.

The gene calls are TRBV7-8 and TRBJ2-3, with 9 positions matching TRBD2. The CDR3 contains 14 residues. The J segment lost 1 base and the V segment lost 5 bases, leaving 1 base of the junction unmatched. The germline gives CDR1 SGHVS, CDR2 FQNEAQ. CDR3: CASSRTSGTDTQYF. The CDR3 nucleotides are TGTGCCAGCAGCCGGACTAGCGGCACAGATACGCAGTATTTT.

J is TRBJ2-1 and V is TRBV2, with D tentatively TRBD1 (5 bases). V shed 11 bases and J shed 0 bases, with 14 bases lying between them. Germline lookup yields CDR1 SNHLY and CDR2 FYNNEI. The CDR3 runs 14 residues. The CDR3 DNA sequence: TGTGCCCTCCAGGGCAGATTCTCCTACAATGAGCAGTTCTTC. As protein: CALQGRFSYNEQFF.

The chain's CDR3 is CASRIGTSGHYEQYF. Written as DNA, the CDR3 is TGTGCCAGCAGGATAGGGACTAGCGGGCACTACGAGCAGTACTTC. V and J are TRBV6-5 and TRBJ2-7; 12 bases map to TRBD2. J gave up 3 bases and V 6 bases, and 6 bases lay outside the gene matches. The CDR3 loop spans 15 amino acids. Germline lookup yields CDR1 MNHEY and CDR2 SVGAGI.

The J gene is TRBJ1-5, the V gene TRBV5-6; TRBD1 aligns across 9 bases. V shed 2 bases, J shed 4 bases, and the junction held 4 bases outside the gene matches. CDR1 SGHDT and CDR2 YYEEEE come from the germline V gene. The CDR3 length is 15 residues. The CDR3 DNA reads TGTGCCAGCAGCTTACTACAGGGGGCTAATCAGCCCCAGCATTTT. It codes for CASSLLQGANQPQHF.

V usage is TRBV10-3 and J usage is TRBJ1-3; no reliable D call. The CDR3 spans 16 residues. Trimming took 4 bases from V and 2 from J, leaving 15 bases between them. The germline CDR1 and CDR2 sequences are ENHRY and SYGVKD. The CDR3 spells CAISAAFSATGNTIYF. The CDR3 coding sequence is TGTGCCATCAGTGCGGCGTTCAGCGCGACTGGAAACACCATATATTTT.

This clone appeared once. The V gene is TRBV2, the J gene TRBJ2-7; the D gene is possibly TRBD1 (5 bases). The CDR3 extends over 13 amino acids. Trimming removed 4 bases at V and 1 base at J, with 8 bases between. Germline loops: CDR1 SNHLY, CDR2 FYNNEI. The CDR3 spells CASSVTASYEQYF. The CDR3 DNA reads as TGTGCCAGCAGTGTGACAGCTTCCTACGAGCAGTACTTC.

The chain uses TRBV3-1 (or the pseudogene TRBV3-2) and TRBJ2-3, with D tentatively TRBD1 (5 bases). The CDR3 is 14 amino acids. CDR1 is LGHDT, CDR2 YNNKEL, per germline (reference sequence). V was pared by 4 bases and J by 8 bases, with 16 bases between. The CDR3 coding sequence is TGTGCCAGCAGCCTGGGCCTATCCCAGGGTACGCAGTATTTT. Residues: CASSLGLSQGTQYF.

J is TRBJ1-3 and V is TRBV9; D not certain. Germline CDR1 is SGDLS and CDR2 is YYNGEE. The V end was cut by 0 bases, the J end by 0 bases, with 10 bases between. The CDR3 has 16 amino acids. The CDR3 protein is CASSVGVGSSGNTIYF. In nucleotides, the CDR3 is TGTGCCAGCAGCGTAGGAGTCGGTAGCTCTGGAAACACCATATATTTT.

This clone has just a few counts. The CDR3 nucleotides read TGTGCCAGCAGTTTGGAGGACACTGAAGCTTTCTTT. It yields the protein CASSLEDTEAFF. The chain employs TRBV28 and TRBJ1-1; no reliable D call. The CDR3 has 12 amino acids. V lost 3 bases and J 3 bases, leaving 5 bases between the germline ends. Looked up from germline, CDR1 is MDHEN and CDR2 is SYDVKM.

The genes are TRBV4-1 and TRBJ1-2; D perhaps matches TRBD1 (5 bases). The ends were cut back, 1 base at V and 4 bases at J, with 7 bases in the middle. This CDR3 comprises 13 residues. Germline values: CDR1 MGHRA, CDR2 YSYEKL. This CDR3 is CASSQGQIYGYTF. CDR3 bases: TGCGCCAGCAGCCAAGGACAGATCTATGGCTACACCTTC.

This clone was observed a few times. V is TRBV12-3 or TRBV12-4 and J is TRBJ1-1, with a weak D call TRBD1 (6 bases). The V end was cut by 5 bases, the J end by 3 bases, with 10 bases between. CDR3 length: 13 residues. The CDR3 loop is CASSLDSHTEAFF. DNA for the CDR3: TGTGCCAGCAGTCTGGACAGCCACACTGAAGCTTTCTTT.

DNA for the CDR3: TGTGCCAGCAGTGTGTCCGCAGGACTAGCGGGAGATACGCAGTATTTT. Its translation is CASSVSAGLAGDTQYF. V gene TRBV2 combines with J gene TRBJ2-3; 11 bases agree with TRBD2. The CDR3 runs to 16 residues. CDR1 is SNHLY and CDR2 is FYNNEI in the germline V gene. Losses at the gene ends were 4 bases for V and 5 bases for J; bases not matched to a gene: 8.

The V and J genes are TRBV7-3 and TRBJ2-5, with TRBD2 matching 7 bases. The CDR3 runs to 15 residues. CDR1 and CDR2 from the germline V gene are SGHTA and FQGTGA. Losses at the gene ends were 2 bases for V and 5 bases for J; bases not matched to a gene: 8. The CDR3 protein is CASSLSGGGRETQYF. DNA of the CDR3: TGTGCCAGCAGCTTATCTGGCGGGGGTAGGGAGACCCAGTACTTC.

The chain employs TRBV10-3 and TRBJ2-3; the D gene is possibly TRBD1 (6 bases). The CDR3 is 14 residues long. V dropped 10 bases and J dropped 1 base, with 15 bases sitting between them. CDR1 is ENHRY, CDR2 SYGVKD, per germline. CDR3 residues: CATKATGRTDTQYF. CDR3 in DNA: TGTGCCACCAAAGCGACAGGACGCACAGATACGCAGTATTTT.

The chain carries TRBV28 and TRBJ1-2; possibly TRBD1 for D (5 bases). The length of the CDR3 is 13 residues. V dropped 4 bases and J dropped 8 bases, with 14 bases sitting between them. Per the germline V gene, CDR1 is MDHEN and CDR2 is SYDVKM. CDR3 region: CASSSQRQGGYTF. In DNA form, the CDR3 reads TGTGCCAGCAGTTCCCAACGCCAGGGAGGCTACACCTTC.

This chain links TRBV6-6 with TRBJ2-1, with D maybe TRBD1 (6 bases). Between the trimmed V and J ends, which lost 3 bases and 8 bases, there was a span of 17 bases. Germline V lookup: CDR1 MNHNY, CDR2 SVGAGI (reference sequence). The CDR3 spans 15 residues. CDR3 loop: CASSYKTGAKDEQFF. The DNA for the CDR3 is TGTGCCAGCAGTTATAAGACAGGAGCAAAGGATGAGCAGTTCTTC.

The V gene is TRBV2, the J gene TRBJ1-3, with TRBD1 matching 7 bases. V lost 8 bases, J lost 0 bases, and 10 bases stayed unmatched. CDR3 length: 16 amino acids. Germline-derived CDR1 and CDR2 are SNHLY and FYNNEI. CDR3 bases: TGTGCCAGCGCCCAACAGGGGACCCACTCTGGAAACACCATATATTTT. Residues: CASAQQGTHSGNTIYF.

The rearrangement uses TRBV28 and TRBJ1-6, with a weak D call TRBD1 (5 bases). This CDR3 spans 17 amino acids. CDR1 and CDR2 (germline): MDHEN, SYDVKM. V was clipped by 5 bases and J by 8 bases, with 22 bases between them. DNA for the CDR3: TGTGCCAGCAGTCCTTTTTCGATGACAGCGCCCGATTCACCCCTCCACTTT. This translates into CASSPFSMTAPDSPLHF.

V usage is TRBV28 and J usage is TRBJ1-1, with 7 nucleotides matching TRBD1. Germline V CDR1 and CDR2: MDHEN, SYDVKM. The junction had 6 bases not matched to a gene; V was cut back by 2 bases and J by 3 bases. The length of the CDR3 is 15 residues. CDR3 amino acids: CASSLIGGGDTEAFF. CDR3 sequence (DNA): TGTGCCAGCAGTTTAATAGGGGGCGGGGACACTGAAGCTTTCTTT. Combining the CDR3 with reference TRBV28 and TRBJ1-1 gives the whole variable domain DVKVTQSSRYLVKRTGEKVFLECVQDMDHENMFWYRQDPGLGLRLIYFSYDVKMKEKGDIPEGYSVSREKKERFSLILESASTNQTSMYLCASSLIGGGDTEAFFGQGTRLTVV.

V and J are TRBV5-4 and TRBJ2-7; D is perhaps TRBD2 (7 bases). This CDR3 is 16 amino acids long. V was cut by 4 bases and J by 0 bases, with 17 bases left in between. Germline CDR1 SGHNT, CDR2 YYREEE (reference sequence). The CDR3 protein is CASSPGASGSSYEQYF. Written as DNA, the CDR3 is TGTGCCAGCAGCCCGGGGGCTAGCGGCAGCTCCTACGAGCAGTACTTC.

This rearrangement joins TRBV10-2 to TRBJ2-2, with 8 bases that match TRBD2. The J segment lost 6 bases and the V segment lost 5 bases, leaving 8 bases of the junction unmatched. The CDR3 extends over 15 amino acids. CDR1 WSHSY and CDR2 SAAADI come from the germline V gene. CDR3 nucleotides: TGCGCCAGCAGTCGGGAGGGGAGAATCTCCGGGGAGCTGTTTTTT. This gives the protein CASSREGRISGELFF.

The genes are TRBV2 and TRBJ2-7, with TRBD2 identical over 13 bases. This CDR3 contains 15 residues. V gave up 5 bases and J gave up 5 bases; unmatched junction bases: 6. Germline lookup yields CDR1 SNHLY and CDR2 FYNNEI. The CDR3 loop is CASSRLAGGGDEQYF. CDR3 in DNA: TGTGCCAGCAGTCGACTAGCGGGAGGTGGGGACGAGCAGTACTTC.

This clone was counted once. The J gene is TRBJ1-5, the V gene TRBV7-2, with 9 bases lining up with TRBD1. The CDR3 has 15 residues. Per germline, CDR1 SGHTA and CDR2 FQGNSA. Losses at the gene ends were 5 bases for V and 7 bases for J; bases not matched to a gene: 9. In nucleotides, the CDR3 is TGTGCCAGCAGCATCGACAGGGGGTCGGGGCAGCCCCAGCATTTT. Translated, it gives CASSIDRGSGQPQHF.

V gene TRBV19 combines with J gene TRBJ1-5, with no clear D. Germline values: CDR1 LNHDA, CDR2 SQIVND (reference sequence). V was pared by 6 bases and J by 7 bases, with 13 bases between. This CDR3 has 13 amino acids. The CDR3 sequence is CASSQVVSQPQHF. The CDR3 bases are TGTGCCAGTAGCCAGGTAGTAAGCCAGCCCCAGCATTTT.

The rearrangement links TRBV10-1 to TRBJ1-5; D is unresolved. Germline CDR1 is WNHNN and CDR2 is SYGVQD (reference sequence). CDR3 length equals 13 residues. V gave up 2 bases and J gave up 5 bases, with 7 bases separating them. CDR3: CASSEPLYQPQHF. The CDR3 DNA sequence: TGCGCCAGCAGTGAGCCCCTTTATCAGCCCCAGCATTTT.

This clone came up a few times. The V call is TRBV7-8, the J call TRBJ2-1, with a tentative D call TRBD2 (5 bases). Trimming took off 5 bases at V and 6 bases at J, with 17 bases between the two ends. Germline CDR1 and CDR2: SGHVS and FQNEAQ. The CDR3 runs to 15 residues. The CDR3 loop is CASSLLGLASNEQFF. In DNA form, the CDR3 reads TGTGCCAGCAGCCTGCTAGGGCTAGCCTCCAATGAGCAGTTCTTC.

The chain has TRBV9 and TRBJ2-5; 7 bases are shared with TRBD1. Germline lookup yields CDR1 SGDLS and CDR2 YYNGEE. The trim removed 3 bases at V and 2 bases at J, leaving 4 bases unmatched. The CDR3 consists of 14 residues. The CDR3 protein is CASSAWDSQETQYF. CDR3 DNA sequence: TGTGCCAGCAGCGCCTGGGACAGTCAAGAGACCCAGTACTTC.

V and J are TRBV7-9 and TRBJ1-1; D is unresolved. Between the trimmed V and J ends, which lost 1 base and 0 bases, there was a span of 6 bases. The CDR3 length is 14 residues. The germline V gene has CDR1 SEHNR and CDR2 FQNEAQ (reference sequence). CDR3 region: CASSLDGLNTEAFF. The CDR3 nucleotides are TGTGCCAGCAGCTTAGACGGTCTGAACACTGAAGCTTTCTTT.